This T cell receptor (beta chain) was found in a study of tissue T cells after allogeneic stem cell transplantation. Noted time point: mouse harvest day 14 after allogeneic transplant. Tail vein injection delivered 10^7 T-cell-depleted bone marrow cells and 10^6 splenic CD5+ T cells. This clone ranks as large. Gene names are mouse gene names. The sequenced fragment ends 1 residue before the CDR3 boundary, so the rest is inferred from the germline J gene. Clones were sequenced by immunoSEQ multiplex PCR, and TCRdb holds only the in-frame ones, with some missing. The sample includes around 1,700 clones, approximately 48% of them seen just once. This CDR3 is built from 14 residues. V was pared by 3 bases and J by 3 bases, with 5 bases of the junction left unmatched. Germline V gene lookup returns CDR1 SGHLS and CDR2 HYDKME.

The sequence derives from a female BALB/c mouse given C57BL/6 T cells with graft-versus-host disease after an allogeneic hematopoietic cell transplant. Sample: gut tissue. V gene TRBV12-2 combines with J gene TRBJ2-7; 9 bases line up with TRBD2. The CDR3 DNA, read in part, is TGTGCCAGCTCTTTCGGGACTGGGAACTATGAACAGTAC. It translates to CASSFGTGNYEQY. The CDR3 in full is CASSFGTGNYEQYF.